These T cell receptor beta chains were read from a single sample in a study of technical replicates of blood from a handful of donors. Method: immunoSEQ multiplex PCR; TCRdb's copy keeps in-frame clones and lacks some. The sample yields roughly 60,000 clones, about 91% seen once. Sequencing was carried out using PBMCs. These receptor sequences come from a human donor in good health. Some clones in this sample may be carry-over from other donors' samples. The CDR3 runs from the conserved cysteine through the conserved F or W. Each record gives: D gene, clone size, J gene, V gene, CDR3 protein, CDR3 DNA. The D gene is left open where the match is weak. Not every row has a clone size; where given, it reads once, few, many or a size class.

NA NA TRBJ1-5 TRBV4-2 CASQGADQPQHF TGTGCCAGCCAAGGAGCGGATCAGCCCCAGCATTTT
TRBD1 NA TRBJ1-2 TRBV4-1 CASSPLGQGIYGYTF TGCGCCAGCAGCCCCTTGGGACAGGGAATCTATGGCTACACCTTC
NA NA TRBJ1-1 TRBV5-5 CASSGQGTQWNTEAFF TGTGCCAGCAGCGGTCAGGGAACTCAATGGAACACTGAAGCTTTCTTT
NA once TRBJ1-2 TRBV10-1 CASSEFRRDYGYTF TGCGCCAGCAGTGAGTTCCGCAGGGACTATGGCTACACCTTC
NA NA TRBJ2-2 TRBV9 CASSGGPGLETGELFF TGTGCCAGCAGCGGGGGGCCAGGACTAGAAACCGGGGAGCTGTTTTTT
NA NA TRBJ2-5 TRBV11-2 CASSAVSYQETQYF TGTGCCAGCAGCGCAGTCAGTTACCAAGAGACCCAGTACTTC
NA NA TRBJ2-1 TRBV7-9 CASSTEGEQFF TGTGCCAGCAGCACAGAGGGTGAGCAGTTCTTC
TRBD2 once TRBJ2-7 TRBV12-5 CASGIAGGSYEQYF TGTGCTAGTGGTATAGCGGGGGGCTCCTACGAGCAGTACTTC
NA NA TRBJ1-2 TRBV5-6 CASSIPGRGSYGYTF TGTGCCAGCAGCATACCGGGACGGGGGAGTTATGGCTACACCTTC
TRBD1 few TRBJ1-1 TRBV5-1 CASSATGGSTEAFF TGCGCCAGCAGCGCGACAGGGGGCTCCACTGAAGCTTTCTTT
NA NA TRBJ2-5 TRBV18 CASSHGTAPQETQYF TGTGCCAGCTCCCACGGCACAGCCCCCCAAGAGACCCAGTACTTC
TRBD1 NA TRBJ1-2 TRBV29-1 CSGQSDRDGYTF TGCAGCGGCCAATCCGACAGGGACGGCTACACCTTC
TRBD1 NA TRBJ1-3 TRBV5-4 CASSAMTGGGNTIYF TGTGCCAGCAGCGCAATGACAGGGGGGGGAAACACCATATATTTT
TRBD2 once TRBJ2-7 TRBV4-3 CASSQVGGTYEQYF TGCGCCAGCAGCCAGGTGGGGGGGACCTACGAGCAGTACTTC
NA NA TRBJ2-2 TRBV9 CASSPEGQNTGELFF TGTGCCAGCAGCCCCGAGGGACAGAACACCGGGGAGCTGTTTTTT
TRBD1 NA TRBJ2-7 TRBV13 CASSSAGQGAYEQYF TGTGCCAGCAGCTCTGCGGGACAGGGGGCTTACGAGCAGTACTTC
NA NA TRBJ2-6 TRBV18 CASSPLNRAQAGANVLTF TGTGCCAGCTCACCACTCAACAGGGCCCAGGCTGGGGCCAACGTCCTGACTTTC
NA NA TRBJ1-1 TRBV5-6 CASSYGTDTEAFF TGTGCCAGCAGTTACGGAACAGACACTGAAGCTTTCTTT
TRBD2 NA TRBJ2-3 TRBV5-8 CASSLGGGGDTQYF TGTGCCAGCAGCTTAGGCGGGGGTGGAGATACGCAGTATTTT
TRBD2 once TRBJ2-1 TRBV7-2 CASSATSGSINEQFF TGTGCCAGCAGCGCGACTAGCGGGAGTATCAATGAGCAGTTCTTC
TRBD2 NA TRBJ2-1 TRBV4-1 CASRDLAGGIYNEQFF TGCGCCAGCAGGGATCTAGCGGGAGGGATCTACAATGAGCAGTTCTTC
NA NA TRBJ2-1 TRBV30 CAWKQGQGNIKQFF TGTGCCTGGAAGCAAGGGCAGGGTAATATTAAGCAGTTCTTC
NA once TRBJ2-1 TRBV29-1 CSVPPQTTYNEQFF TGCAGCGTCCCCCCCCAGACAACATACAATGAGCAGTTCTTC
TRBD2 NA TRBJ2-5 TRBV5-1 CASSPRTSGGVETQYF TGCGCCAGCAGCCCAAGGACTAGCGGGGGGGTCGAGACCCAGTACTTC
TRBD2 NA TRBJ2-1 TRBV14 CASSHLRLADNNEQFF TGTGCCAGCAGCCATCTGAGACTAGCGGACAACAATGAGCAGTTCTTC
NA few TRBJ1-1 TRBV18 CASSPGLLNTEAFF TGTGCCAGCTCACCAGGACTGTTGAACACTGAAGCTTTCTTT
NA NA TRBJ1-1 TRBV5-8 CASSSGQGTNTEAFF TGTGCCAGCAGCTCCGGCCAGGGGACGAACACTGAAGCTTTCTTT
TRBD2 NA TRBJ2-4 TRBV25-1 CASGVAGQNIQYF TGTGCCAGCGGAGTAGCGGGCCAAAACATTCAGTACTTC
NA NA TRBJ2-7 TRBV29-1 CSVEDGRGREQYF TGCAGCGTTGAAGATGGGCGGGGGCGCGAGCAGTACTTC
NA NA TRBJ2-1 TRBV9 CASMVRAGPSSYNEQFF TGTGCCAGCATGGTGAGAGCGGGCCCGAGCTCCTACAATGAGCAGTTCTTC
TRBD1 NA TRBJ1-2 TRBV5-8 CASSLATDRGYGYTF TGTGCCAGCAGCTTGGCCACGGACAGGGGGTATGGCTACACCTTC
NA NA TRBJ1-1 TRBV11-2 CASSLGPREGRAFF TGTGCCAGCAGCTTAGGCCCCCGGGAGGGCCGCGCTTTCTTT
NA NA TRBJ2-7 TRBV11-2 CASSFFYEQYF TGTGCCAGCAGCTTCTTCTACGAGCAGTACTTC
NA once TRBJ2-5 TRBV19 CASSIGVTGETQYF TGTGCCAGTAGTATAGGTGTGACAGGAGAGACCCAGTACTTC
NA NA TRBJ1-6 TRBV4-2 CASSQRQDKDNSPLHF TGTGCCAGCAGCCAAAGACAGGACAAGGACAATTCACCCCTCCACTTT
TRBD2 NA TRBJ2-1 TRBV7-2 CASSLSGGAGSNEQFF TGTGCCAGCAGCTTAAGCGGGGGGGCCGGGTCGAATGAGCAGTTCTTC
TRBD2 NA TRBJ2-7 TRBV7-2 CASSWKRDSYEQYF TGTGCCAGCAGCTGGAAGCGGGACTCCTACGAGCAGTACTTC
NA NA TRBJ2-3 TRBV19 CASTSLWGGADTQYF TGTGCCAGTACTAGCCTGTGGGGCGGGGCAGATACGCAGTATTTT
NA NA TRBJ1-5 TRBV10-3 CAISESYSQGQPQHF TGTGCCATCAGTGAGTCGTACAGCCAGGGGCAGCCCCAGCATTTT
TRBD2 NA TRBJ2-1 TRBV4-2 CASSQDSGRAVDEQFF TGTGCCAGCAGCCAAGATAGCGGGAGGGCCGTTGATGAGCAGTTCTTC